The 29 T cell receptor beta chains below all came from one sample that was sequenced in a study of blood T cells in healthy people across ages. A sample-barcoded 5' primer and a J-beta primer mix were used in a second PCR of roughly 7 to 11 cycles. From the 5' RACE reads, TCRdb called clonotypes with MiXCR, one entry per CDR3 protein. The table shows over 1,300,000 distinct CDR3 sequences, with almost 60% occurring only once. What was sequenced was blood. These receptors originate from a man younger than 35 in good health.

The chain is built from TRBV12-3 or TRBV12-4 and TRBJ1-2; tentatively, D is TRBD1 (5 bases). The V gene lost 3 bases and the J gene lost 3 bases, with 14 bases spanning the gap. CDR3 length equals 15 residues. The CDR3 DNA reads as TGTGCCAGCAGTTTGGGTCGGGACGGATACTATGGCTACACCTTC. This codes for CASSLGRDGYYGYTF.

The V call is TRBV11-2, the J call TRBJ2-7, with unresolved D. Deletions cut 5 bases from V and 6 bases from J, with 8 bases between. This CDR3 is built from 11 residues. CDR1 and CDR2 (germline): SGHAT, FQNNGV. Here the CDR3 reads CASSRQGEQYF. The CDR3 DNA reads as TGTGCCAGCAGCCGTCAAGGCGAGCAGTACTTC.

The chain couples TRBV12-3 or TRBV12-4 to TRBJ1-6; 10 bases align to TRBD1. The trim removed 6 bases at V and 8 bases at J, leaving 4 bases unmatched. This CDR3 contains 14 residues. CDR3 nucleotides: TGTGCCAGCAGCACCGGGACAGGGGATTCACCCCTCCACTTT. Translating it yields CASSTGTGDSPLHF.

Many counts were recorded for this clonotype. J is TRBJ2-5 and V is TRBV4-2; 10 positions agree with TRBD2. CDR3 length: 18 amino acids. V trimming: 0 bases; J trimming: 5 bases; junction bases outside the gene matches: 12. Germline V CDR1 and CDR2: LGHNA, YNFKEQ. CDR3 in amino acids: CASSQDTTSGLLGETQYF. CDR3 DNA: TGTGCCAGCAGCCAAGATACGACTAGCGGGCTCCTAGGGGAGACCCAGTACTTC.

This chain's CDR3 is CASSVPGEGNEQFF. The CDR3 coding sequence is TGTGCCAGCAGCGTGCCCGGGGAGGGCAACGAGCAGTTCTTC. V is TRBV25-1 and J is TRBJ2-1; the match to TRBD2 covers 7 bases. After removal of 6 bases from V and 10 bases from J, the junction contained 12 bases not matched to a gene. Per germline, CDR1 MGHDK and CDR2 SYGVNS. This CDR3 region has 14 residues.

This clonotype was detected only a few times. The chain is built from TRBV24-1 and TRBJ2-1; 9 bases align to TRBD1. V trimming: 4 bases; J trimming: 9 bases; junction bases outside the gene matches: 9. Germline V lookup: CDR1 KGHDR, CDR2 SFDVKD. This CDR3 is 15 amino acids long. CDR3 sequence: CATSDPGQGLGEQFF. The CDR3 bases are TGTGCCACCAGTGACCCGGGACAGGGTTTGGGTGAGCAGTTCTTC.

This chain connects TRBV27 to TRBJ2-7; no reliable D call. V was clipped by 5 bases and J by 3 bases, with 14 bases between them. CDR1 and CDR2 from the germline V gene are MNHEY and SMNVEV (reference sequence). The CDR3 has 14 amino acids. CDR3 sequence reads: CASSKSAGFYEQYF. The CDR3 DNA follows: TGTGCCAGCAGTAAAAGCGCAGGTTTCTACGAGCAGTACTTC.

This sequence joins TRBV5-5 and TRBJ2-1; perhaps TRBD1 as D (6 bases). Germline V gives CDR1 SGHKS, CDR2 YYEKEE (reference sequence). V was cut by 0 bases and J by 5 bases, with 15 bases left in between. The CDR3 spans 16 residues. The CDR3 region has the DNA TGTGCCAGCAGCTTGGATCCTAGGGGGATTAACAATGAGCAGTTCTTC. Amino acid sequence: CASSLDPRGINNEQFF.

The chain joins TRBV15 to TRBJ2-4; 7 bases line up with TRBD2. The assigned J gene may be wrong: the sequence end matches TRBJ2-7 better. The germline V gene has CDR1 LNHNV and CDR2 YYDKDF (reference sequence). This CDR3 region has 15 residues. The CDR3 DNA sequence: TGTGCCACCAGCAGAGACCTTGGCGGGGGTTACGAGCAGTACTTC. Translating gives CATSRDLGGGYEQYF.

Only a few counts were recorded for this clonotype. This chain joins TRBV5-1 and TRBJ1-5; D not certain. The CDR3 loop spans 14 amino acids. Trimming stripped 2 bases from V and 3 bases from J, with 9 bases between. Germline V gene sequence: CDR1 SGHRS, CDR2 YFSETQ. The CDR3 sequence is CASSFDSPNQPQHF. Here the CDR3 DNA reads TGCGCCAGCAGCTTTGATTCGCCCAATCAGCCCCAGCATTTT.

CDR3 in amino acids: CASSQDQYDEQFF. For the CDR3, the DNA is TGCGCCAGCAGCCAAGATCAGTATGATGAGCAGTTCTTC. The J gene is TRBJ2-1, the V gene TRBV4-1; D gene unclear. The CDR3 has 13 amino acids. Trimming removed 0 bases from V and 8 bases from J, with 8 bases in between. Germline lookup yields CDR1 MGHRA and CDR2 YSYEKL.

The V call is TRBV5-5, the J call TRBJ2-7; D not certain. V was cut by 0 bases and J by 2 bases, with 15 bases left in between. The CDR3 totals 16 residues. In germline, CDR1 is SGHKS, CDR2 YYEKEE (reference sequence). In DNA, the CDR3 is TGTGCCAGCAGCTTGGTAGGCGGCACTTCGGCCTACGAGCAGTACTTC. Amino acid sequence: CASSLVGGTSAYEQYF.

The rearrangement uses TRBV27 and TRBJ2-7; D remains ambiguous. Trimming took off 11 bases at V and 0 bases at J, with 14 bases between the two ends. Germline CDR1 MNHEY, CDR2 SMNVEV (reference sequence). This CDR3 has 13 residues. Here the CDR3 DNA reads TGTGCCCCCTATAGACGGAGCTCCTACGAGCAGTACTTC. Translation gives CAPYRRSSYEQYF.

The sample holds a few counts of this clonotype. One end of the junction is discordant with germline, which a read error may explain. The rearrangement uses TRBV7-7 and TRBJ2-5, with D perhaps TRBD1 (6 bases). The germline gives CDR1 SSHAT, CDR2 FNYEAQ (reference sequence). The CDR3 runs to 15 residues. CDR3 sequence: CASSFGADSEETQYF. In DNA form, the CDR3 reads TGTGCTAGCAGCTTCGGAGCGGACAGCGAAGAGACCCAGTACTTC.

The rearrangement uses TRBV4-1 and TRBJ2-7; 7 bases line up with TRBD1. Germline V gives CDR1 MGHRA, CDR2 YSYEKL. V was pared by 4 bases and J by 4 bases, with 10 bases of the junction left unmatched. The CDR3 has 15 residues. As DNA, the CDR3 is TGCGCCAGCAGCCGGCCGGGACAGTCTAGTTACGAGCAGTACTTC. It translates to CASSRPGQSSYEQYF.

The J gene is TRBJ1-5, the V gene TRBV20-1; a possible D gene is TRBD1 (6 bases). CDR1 and CDR2 (germline): DFQATT, SNEGSKA (reference sequence). There are 12 residues in the CDR3. V shed 7 bases and J shed 5 bases, with 12 bases lying between them. DNA for the CDR3: TGCAGTGAGAACAGGGACGATCAGCCCCAGCATTTT. Encoded protein: CSENRDDQPQHF.

This clonotype was observed once. The junction departs from germline at one end; a sequencing error may be responsible. J is TRBJ2-3 and V is TRBV25-1, with D perhaps TRBD2 (5 bases). The CDR3 runs to 13 residues. From germline, CDR1 is MGHDK and CDR2 SYGVNS. CDR3 DNA sequence: TGTACCAGCATTAGCGAAGGGAAAGATACGCAGTATTTT. Protein sequence: CTSISEGKDTQYF.

This clonotype was observed a handful of times. The rearrangement joins TRBV29-1 to TRBJ2-1; the D is unclear. Germline V CDR1 and CDR2: SQVTM, ANQGSEA. There are 12 residues in the CDR3. Trimming took 7 bases from V and 6 from J, leaving 13 bases between them. CDR3 coding DNA: TGCAGCGATCAGGAATTTGGCAATGAGCAGTTCTTC. It encodes CSDQEFGNEQFF.

With regard to this clonotype: One end of the junction does not line up with germline, which may come from a read error. The chain is built from TRBV29-1 and TRBJ2-1; D possibly corresponds to TRBD1 (6 bases). The CDR3 has 11 residues. The germline CDR1 and CDR2 sequences are SQVTM and ANQGSEA. The DNA of the CDR3 is TGCAGCGAATACCAGGGGAATGTGCAGTTCTTC. Its protein is CSEYQGNVQFF.

The rearrangement joins TRBV4-1 to TRBJ2-1, with D tentatively TRBD1 (6 bases). The V gene's germline CDR1 is MGHRA and CDR2 YSYEKL. V lost 2 bases, J lost 7 bases, and 15 bases lay in between. The CDR3 runs to 15 residues. The CDR3 is CASSQQGGIGNEQFF. In nucleotides, the CDR3 is TGCGCCAGCAGCCAACAAGGGGGAATAGGAAATGAGCAGTTCTTC.

The gene calls are TRBV2 and TRBJ2-7, with 9 bases identical to TRBD2. In germline, CDR1 is SNHLY, CDR2 FYNNEI. J was trimmed by 6 bases and V by 2 bases; bases with no gene match: 8. The CDR3 is 15 amino acids. This chain's CDR3 is CASSEYGTSLTEQYF. For the CDR3, the DNA is TGTGCCAGCAGTGAATACGGGACTAGCCTTACCGAGCAGTACTTC. Filled out from reference TRBV2 and TRBJ2-7, the complete variable domain reads EPEVTQTPSHQVTQMGQEVILRCVPISNHLYFYWYRQILGQKVEFLVSFYNNEISEKSEIFDDQFSVERPDGSNFTLKIRSTKLEDSAMYFCASSEYGTSLTEQYFGPGTRLTVT.

In its sample, this clonotype was seen a few times. The chain combines TRBV5-5 with TRBJ2-1; no clear D gene. Germline CDR1 is SGHKS and CDR2 is YYEKEE (reference sequence). The CDR3 has 14 amino acids. Trimming pared 0 bases from V and 8 bases from J, leaving 12 bases between. The CDR3 nucleotides read TGTGCCAGCAGCTTGGGACCCCCTGCCGATGAGCAGTTCTTC. Protein: CASSLGPPADEQFF.

V gene TRBV4-2 combines with J gene TRBJ1-5, with D maybe TRBD1 (6 bases). This CDR3 has 15 residues. V was pared by 3 bases and J by 1 base, with 10 bases between. Per germline, CDR1 LGHNA and CDR2 YNFKEQ. CDR3 DNA sequence: TGTGCCAGCAGCCATACCAGGGGAAGCAATCAGCCCCAGCATTTT. It translates to CASSHTRGSNQPQHF.

The V gene is TRBV6-6, the J gene TRBJ2-1; D may be TRBD1 (6 bases). The end of the DNA is better explained by TRBJ2-7, so the J call may be wrong. CDR3 length equals 17 residues. Germline V CDR1 and CDR2: MNHNY, SVGAGI (reference sequence). The CDR3 nucleotides are TGTGCCAGCAGTTACGACTTCTCACAGGGCTCCTACAATGAGCAGTACTTC. Translated: CASSYDFSQGSYNEQYF.

The J gene is TRBJ2-3, the V gene TRBV5-1; perhaps TRBD2 as D (6 bases). The CDR3 consists of 17 residues. In germline, CDR1 is SGHRS, CDR2 YFSETQ. Deletions cut 0 bases from V and 1 base from J, with 15 bases between. The CDR3 spells CASSLDDTGGGTDTQYF. The CDR3 DNA sequence: TGCGCCAGCAGCTTGGATGACACTGGCGGGGGCACAGATACGCAGTATTTT.

The genes are TRBV27 and TRBJ2-3; unclear D gene. This CDR3 contains 14 residues. The V gene's germline CDR1 is MNHEY and CDR2 SMNVEV (reference sequence). V was shortened by 0 bases and J by 6 bases, with 10 bases between the two germline ends. CDR3 sequence (DNA): TGTGCCAGCAGTTTATCCCCAAGGTTGGATACGCAGTATTTT. This translates into CASSLSPRLDTQYF.

The rearrangement joins TRBV9 to TRBJ2-1; 7 nucleotides align to TRBD2. Germline CDR1 is SGDLS and CDR2 is YYNGEE. The V segment lost 0 bases and the J segment 2 bases; nucleotides outside the gene matches: 5. The CDR3 extends over 16 amino acids. The CDR3 DNA follows: TGTGCCAGCAGCGTAGAGGTGGGAGGGCCCTACAATGAGCAGTTCTTC. It codes for CASSVEVGGPYNEQFF.

The chain couples TRBV5-1 to TRBJ2-7; D gene ambiguous. The CDR3 totals 15 residues. V was pared by 0 bases and J by 2 bases, with 12 bases between. Germline V lookup: CDR1 SGHRS, CDR2 YFSETQ. CDR3: CASSLERFLTYEQYF. CDR3 coding DNA: TGCGCCAGCAGCTTGGAAAGGTTCTTAACCTACGAGCAGTACTTC.

This clonotype was seen more than once but under ten times. The gene calls are TRBV28 and TRBJ2-7; the match to TRBD1 covers 9 bases. CDR3 length: 16 amino acids. Germline V lookup: CDR1 MDHEN, CDR2 SYDVKM. Trimming cost V 5 bases and J 5 bases; bases outside gene matches: 13. CDR3 nucleotide sequence: TGTGCCAGCAGTCCCAATGGACAGGGGCTGTTCCACGAGCAGTACTTC. This sequence encodes CASSPNGQGLFHEQYF.